Below, 16 T cell receptor beta chains from the same sample are listed, as sequenced in a study of cytotoxic CD8 clonotypes in ibrutinib-treated CLL. The table came from immunoSEQ multiplex PCR; TCRdb's copy has only in-frame clones and leaves some out. This table holds about 120,000 clones, approximately 83% found once. This specimen was PBMCs, taken after 24 months of ibrutinib treatment. All receptors derive from a human donor with chronic lymphocytic leukemia.

A few counts support this clone. The chain links TRBV5-1 to TRBJ2-2; 10 nucleotides align to TRBD2. Trimming took 4 bases from V and 4 from J; bases not matched to a gene: 4. The CDR3 runs to 15 residues. Germline V CDR1 and CDR2: SGHRS, YFSETQ. CDR3 amino acids: CASSNLAGVTGELFF. In DNA, the CDR3 is TGCGCCAGCAGCAATCTAGCGGGAGTCACCGGGGAGCTGTTTTTT. The variable domain in full, completed from reference TRBV5-1 and TRBJ2-2, reads KAGVTQTPRYLIKTRGQQVTLSCSPISGHRSVSWYQQTPGQGLQFLFEYFSETQRNKGNFPGRFSGRQFSNSRSEMNVSTLELGDSALYLCASSNLAGVTGELFFGEGSRLTVL.

The genes are TRBV10-1 and TRBJ1-1; TRBD1 agrees at 11 bases. This CDR3 contains 17 residues. The germline gives CDR1 WNHNN, CDR2 SYGVQD (reference sequence). The J segment lost 3 bases and the V segment lost 10 bases, leaving 16 bases of the junction unmatched. The CDR3 sequence is CANTIKGQGVVDTEAFF. Written as DNA, the CDR3 is TGCGCCAACACAATTAAGGGACAGGGGGTAGTGGACACTGAAGCTTTCTTT.

This clone occurred once. The chain uses TRBV28 and TRBJ1-4; 7 nucleotides align to TRBD1. CDR1 is MDHEN and CDR2 is SYDVKM in the germline V gene. V was pared by 4 bases and J by 4 bases, with 3 bases of the junction left unmatched. The CDR3 loop spans 14 amino acids. The CDR3 bases are TGTGCCAGCAGTTCCGGGACAGTTAATGAAAAACTGTTTTTT. Translating it yields CASSSGTVNEKLFF.

The chain recombines TRBV19 with TRBJ1-5; TRBD1 matches 7 bases. V gave up 6 bases and J gave up 2 bases; unmatched junction bases: 10. Per the germline V gene, CDR1 is LNHDA and CDR2 is SQIVND (reference sequence). The CDR3 covers 16 residues. The CDR3 spells CASRPSTGYGNQPQHF. CDR3 sequence (DNA): TGTGCCAGTAGGCCTTCGACAGGGTACGGCAATCAGCCCCAGCATTTT.

The J gene is TRBJ2-7, the V gene TRBV21-1. TRBV21-1 is assigned pseudogene status. The CDR3 totals 17 residues. CDR3 nucleotide sequence: TGTGCCAGCAGCAAACAAACTCGGGCTCAGCCCCCCTACGAGCAGTACTTC. Its translation: CASSKQTRAQPPYEQYF.

The V call is TRBV5-5, the J call TRBJ1-1, with D unclear. The CDR3 covers 15 residues. CDR1 and CDR2 (germline): SGHKS, YYEKEE (reference sequence). The germline V and J ends were trimmed by 1 base and 2 bases, with 12 bases remaining between them. In DNA form, the CDR3 reads TGTGCCAGCAGCTTGTCGAGTCAATCAAACACTGAAGCTTTCTTT. Amino acids: CASSLSSQSNTEAFF. Filled out from reference TRBV5-5 and TRBJ1-1, the complete variable domain reads DAGVTQSPTHLIKTRGQQVTLRCSPISGHKSVSWYQQVLGQGPQFIFQYYEKEERGRGNFPDRFSARQFPNYSSELNVNALLLGDSALYLCASSLSSQSNTEAFFGQGTRLTVV.

This rearrangement joins TRBV5-6 to TRBJ2-7; unclear D gene. With 1 base removed from V and 2 bases from J, the gap between germline ends came to 7 bases. The CDR3 has 13 residues. CDR1 and CDR2 (germline): SGHDT, YYEEEE. CDR3 protein: CASSLTSTYEQYF. The CDR3 DNA reads TGTGCCAGCAGCTTGACATCAACCTACGAGCAGTACTTC.

The rearrangement links TRBV9 to TRBJ2-7; TRBD2 matches at 13 bases. V was clipped by 4 bases and J by 3 bases; unmatched bases: 10. The CDR3 totals 17 residues. Per the germline V gene, CDR1 is SGDLS and CDR2 is YYNGEE. Written as DNA, the CDR3 is TGTGCCAGCAGCCGTACTAGCGGGAGGGATACCGACTACGAGCAGTACTTC. It is translated as CASSRTSGRDTDYEQYF.

The CDR3 DNA follows: TGCGCCAGCAGCCAAGAGCCTTCAGGGAACACCGGGGAGCTGTTTTTT. Translation gives CASSQEPSGNTGELFF. The V call is TRBV4-3, the J call TRBJ2-2; D call uncertain. This CDR3 comprises 16 residues. CDR1 is LGHNA and CDR2 is YSLEER in the germline V gene. Trimming pared 0 bases from V and 1 base from J, leaving 9 bases between.

The V and J genes are TRBV11-3 and TRBJ2-7; 9 nucleotides match TRBD1. CDR3 length: 15 amino acids. With V trimmed by 1 base and J by 4 bases, 5 bases remained unmatched. CDR1 and CDR2 (germline): SGHNT, YENEEA. The CDR3 coding sequence is TGTGCCAGCAGCTTAGGGCTGGGACAGGGTTACGAGCAGTACTTC. Amino acids: CASSLGLGQGYEQYF.

The rearrangement joins TRBV28 to TRBJ2-5; 10 bases agree with TRBD2. J gave up 5 bases and V 1 base, and 1 base lay outside the gene matches. Germline CDR1 is MDHEN and CDR2 is SYDVKM. The CDR3 consists of 14 residues. CDR3 sequence reads: CASSLSGLAETQYF. The CDR3 nucleotides read TGTGCCAGCAGTTTATCGGGACTAGCGGAGACCCAGTACTTC.

This clone was detected only once. The V call is TRBV6-5, the J call TRBJ2-1; TRBD1 agrees at 7 bases. The length of the CDR3 is 14 residues. Germline V gives CDR1 MNHEY, CDR2 SVGAGI. Trimming removed 5 bases from V and 2 bases from J; junction bases left unmatched: 3. The DNA of the CDR3 is TGTGCCAGCAGTGGACAGGAAACCTACAATGAGCAGTTCTTC. Its translation is CASSGQETYNEQFF.

The V call is TRBV14, the J call TRBJ2-3; 8 positions match TRBD2. V lost 4 bases, J lost 6 bases, and 12 bases stayed unmatched. This CDR3 contains 16 residues. CDR1 and CDR2 from the germline V gene are SGHDN and FVKESK. The CDR3 DNA sequence: TGTGCCAGCAGCCGTCGCGGCGGGGGGCCAGGGGATACGCAGTATTTT. Translation gives CASSRRGGGPGDTQYF.

The J gene is TRBJ2-1, the V gene TRBV7-2; tentatively, D is TRBD1 (7 bases). Trimming removed 6 bases at V and 8 bases at J, with 17 bases between. The CDR3 runs 14 residues. CDR1 is SGHTA, CDR2 FQGNSA, per germline. CDR3 region: CASRVGGGNDEQFF. The CDR3 DNA reads TGTGCCAGCAGAGTCGGAGGGGGCAACGATGAGCAGTTCTTC.

The CDR3 sequence: CASSRQVFEQYF. The CDR3 coding sequence is TGTGCCAGCAGTAGACAGGTTTTCGAGCAGTACTTC. This chain links TRBV2 with TRBJ2-7, with D possibly being TRBD1 (6 bases). The CDR3 is made up of 12 amino acids. The germline V and J ends were trimmed by 5 bases and 6 bases, with 11 bases remaining between them. CDR1 is SNHLY, CDR2 FYNNEI, per germline.

This clone was counted a single time. The chain recombines TRBV7-8 with TRBJ1-6; 9 nucleotides agree with TRBD1. The CDR3 sequence is 14 residues long. V lost 6 bases and J lost 8; bases outside the gene matches: 5. The germline V gene encodes CDR1 SGHVS and CDR2 FQNEAQ. The CDR3 is CASSGQGIYSPLHF. CDR3 bases: TGTGCCAGCAGTGGACAGGGGATCTATTCACCCCTCCACTTT.